This T cell receptor beta chain was found in a study of CD8+ T cells in alopecia areata. Study observations and caveats: Numerous expanded lesional clones remained in scalp and blood during tofacitinib.

Deletions cut 4 bases from V and 5 bases from J, with 12 bases between. Germline CDR1 is SQVTM and CDR2 is ANQGSEA. This CDR3 has 13 amino acids. Once RNA had been extracted, it was reverse transcribed into cDNA to act as the sequencing template. TCRdb keeps only in-frame clones here, not all; method: immunoSEQ multiplex PCR. Among more than 200,000 clones, less than 45% were seen once, and the ten largest hold roughly 2.6%. The table lists this clone with a few counts. Its antigen is undetermined. Treatment defined: oral pan-JAK inhibitor, 5-10 mg twice daily. The material was CD4+ T cells sorted from blood, obtained at approximately week 36, from a patient treated with tofacitinib. The gene calls are TRBV29-1 and TRBJ2-1; D call uncertain. This receptor was identified in a human donor with alopecia areata. DNA for the CDR3: TGCAGCGTTGCATGGAGTGGGAACAATGAGCAGTTCTTC. Its translation is CSVAWSGNNEQFF.